The source of this T cell receptor (beta chain) is a study of tumor-infiltrating lymphocytes in primary liver carcinoma. Study-wide context: The patients included men and women who were aged 30 to 69 years.

Concerning this clonotype: Its antigen is not identified. One end of the junction is discordant with germline, which a read error may explain.

For each extraction, RNA and DNA were obtained together from around 20-30 mg of unsorted bulk tissue. All patients had surgically resected primary liver carcinoma. TCR beta cDNA was made from 450 to 500 ng total RNA with a constant-region primer. Each TCR beta library was derived from three nested multiplex PCR rounds that employed slightly modified ARM-PCR. The first two PCR rounds used TRBV1-TRBV30 forward primers with a C-beta reverse primer, about 10 cycles each. TCRdb passed the multiplex PCR reads through MiXCR, listing each CDR3 protein once. The sample lists tens of thousands of distinct CDR3 sequences, approximately 82% occurring once. Study results and limitations: Tumor-adjacent and tumor-blood pairs overlapped less than tumor region pairs did. The top-250-clone fraction was significantly higher in tumors than in blood (p = 0.039).

CDR1 is SGHNT and CDR2 is YENEEA in the germline V gene. The CDR3 spans 20 residues. The TCR was taken from a woman between 25 and 40 years old with primary liver carcinoma and hepatitis B virus infection. The chain couples TRBV11-3 to TRBJ2-2; 10 nucleotides match TRBD2. Sequenced: tumor-adjacent normal liver tissue. The CDR3 coding sequence is TGTGCCAGCAGCTTACGCCGGGCTAGCGGGAGAGCCGGAAAGGGCGGGGAGCCGTTTTTT. Protein: CASSLRRASGRAGKGGEPFF.